This T cell receptor (beta chain) originates from a study of blood T cell repertoires in COVID-19. The table came from immunoSEQ multiplex PCR; TCRdb's copy has only in-frame clones and leaves some out. The data hold 110,000 to 150,000 clones, with more than 60% observed a single time. The CDR3 length is 14 residues. In germline, CDR1 is MGHRA, CDR2 YSYEKL. The junction had 12 bases not matched to a gene; V was cut back by 7 bases and J by 7 bases. This clone was detected only a few times. The source material was peripheral blood. The TCR comes from a man at least 80 years old with acute or convalescent COVID-19. The genes are TRBV4-1 and TRBJ1-1; 7 bases are shared with TRBD1. CDR3 sequence reads: CASTTTGSYLEAFF. DNA for the CDR3: TGCGCCAGCACCACGACAGGGTCTTACCTTGAAGCTTTCTTT.